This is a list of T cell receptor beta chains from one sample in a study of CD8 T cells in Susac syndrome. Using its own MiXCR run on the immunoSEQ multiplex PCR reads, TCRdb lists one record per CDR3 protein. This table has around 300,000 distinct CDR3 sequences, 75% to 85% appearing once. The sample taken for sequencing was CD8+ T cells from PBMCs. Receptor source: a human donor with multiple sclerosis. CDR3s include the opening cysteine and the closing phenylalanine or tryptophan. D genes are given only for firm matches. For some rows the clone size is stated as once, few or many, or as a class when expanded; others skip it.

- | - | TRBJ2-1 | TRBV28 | CASSPFTSSYNEQFF | TGTGCCAGCAGCCCCTTCACAAGCTCCTACAATGAGCAGTTCTTC
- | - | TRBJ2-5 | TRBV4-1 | CASSPPGLGGETQYF | TGCGCCAGCAGCCCCCCGGGACTTGGCGGGGAGACCCAGTACTTC
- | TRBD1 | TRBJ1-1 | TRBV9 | CASSVDRGNTEAFF | TGTGCCAGCAGCGTAGACAGGGGGAACACTGAAGCTTTCTTT
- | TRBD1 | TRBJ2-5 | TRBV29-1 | CSAHTWDRGATQYF | TGCAGCGCCCACACCTGGGACAGGGGAGCGACCCAGTACTTC
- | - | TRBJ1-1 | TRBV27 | CASSSILGVLNTEAFF | TGTGCCAGCAGTTCGATTCTCGGAGTCCTGAACACTGAAGCTTTCTTT
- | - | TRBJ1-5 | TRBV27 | CASSFINQPQHF | TGTGCCAGCAGTTTTATTAATCAGCCCCAGCATTTT
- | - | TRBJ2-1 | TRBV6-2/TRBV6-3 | CASSFSLEVMLEQFF | TGTGCCAGCAGTTTTTCTCTAGAGGTCATGTTGGAGCAGTTCTTC
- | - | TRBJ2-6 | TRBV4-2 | CASSQDLRPPTGANVLTF | TGTGCCAGCAGCCAAGATCTTCGACCCCCGACTGGGGCCAACGTCCTGACTTTC
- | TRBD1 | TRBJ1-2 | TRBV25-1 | CASSEPYPGTGDGYTF | TGTGCCAGCAGTGAGCCCTATCCCGGGACAGGGGATGGCTACACCTTC
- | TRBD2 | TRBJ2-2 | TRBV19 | CASMLAGNENTGELFF | TGTGCCAGTATGCTAGCGGGGAACGAAAACACCGGGGAGCTGTTTTTT
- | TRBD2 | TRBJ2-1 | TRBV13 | CASSFGIAGDNEQFF | TGTGCCAGCAGCTTTGGTATAGCGGGTGACAATGAGCAGTTCTTC
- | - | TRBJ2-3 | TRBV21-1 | CASSKTWAGVATDTQYF | TGTGCCAGCAGCAAAACGTGGGCGGGAGTAGCCACAGATACGCAGTATTTT
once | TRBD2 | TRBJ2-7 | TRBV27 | CASSLSPSTSGIYEQYF | TGTGCCAGCAGTTTATCCCCCTCGACTAGCGGGATCTACGAGCAGTACTTC
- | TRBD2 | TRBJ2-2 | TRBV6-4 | CASSEGLAGVSGELFF | TGTGCCAGCAGTGAAGGGCTAGCGGGGGTCTCCGGGGAGCTGTTTTTT
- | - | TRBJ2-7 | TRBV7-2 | CASSLDGTRSYEQYF | TGTGCCAGCAGCTTGGACGGGACGAGGTCCTACGAGCAGTACTTC
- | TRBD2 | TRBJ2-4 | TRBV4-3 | CASSQGRLAGGPLGQAKNIQYF | TGCGCCAGCAGCCAGGGGAGACTAGCGGGAGGGCCGTTGGGACAAGCCAAAAACATTCAGTACTTC
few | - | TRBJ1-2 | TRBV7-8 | CASSGRAMDGYTF | TGTGCCAGCAGCGGCAGGGCCATGGATGGCTACACCTTC
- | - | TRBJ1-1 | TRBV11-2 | CASSTEGFFYTEAFF | TGTGCCAGCTCGACAGAGGGATTTTTCTACACTGAAGCTTTCTTT
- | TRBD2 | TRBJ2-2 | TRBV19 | CASSASGLVGYTGELFF | TGTGCCAGTAGTGCCAGCGGACTAGTCGGTTACACCGGGGAGCTGTTTTTT
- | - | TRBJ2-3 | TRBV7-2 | CASSELATDTQYF | TGTGCCAGCAGCGAACTAGCCACAGATACGCAGTATTTT
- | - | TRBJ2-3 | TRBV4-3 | CASSPQVITDTQYF | TGCGCCAGCAGCCCCCAGGTCATCACAGATACGCAGTATTTT
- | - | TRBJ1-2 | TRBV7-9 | CASSLDLDREGYTF | TGTGCCAGCAGCTTAGATCTTGACCGGGAGGGCTACACCTTC
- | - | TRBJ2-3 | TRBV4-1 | CASSWVVASSTDTQYF | TGCGCCAGCAGCTGGGTCGTAGCGAGTTCCACAGATACGCAGTATTTT
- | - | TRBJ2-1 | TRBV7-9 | CASSLGQSGARNEQFF | TGTGCCAGCAGCCTCGGTCAGTCGGGAGCTCGCAATGAGCAGTTCTTC
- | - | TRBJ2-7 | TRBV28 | CASSRGTTYEQYF | TGTGCCAGCAGTCGCGGGACCACCTACGAGCAGTACTTC
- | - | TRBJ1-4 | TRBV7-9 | CASSVGQSNEKLFF | TGTGCCAGCAGCGTCGGGCAGAGTAATGAAAAACTGTTTTTT
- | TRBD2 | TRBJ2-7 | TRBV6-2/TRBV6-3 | CAARPTSEAYEQYF | TGTGCCGCAAGACCTACTAGCGAGGCCTACGAGCAGTACTTC
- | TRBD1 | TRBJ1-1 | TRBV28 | CASSTGTGIPEAFF | TGTGCCAGCAGTACGGGGACAGGGATCCCTGAAGCTTTCTTT
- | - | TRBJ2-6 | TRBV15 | CATSSPGANVLTF | TGTGCCACCAGCTCCCCTGGGGCCAACGTCCTGACTTTC
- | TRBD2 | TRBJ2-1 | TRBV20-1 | CSARRRTSGKIYNEQFF | TGCAGTGCCCGTAGAAGGACTAGCGGGAAAATCTACAATGAGCAGTTCTTC
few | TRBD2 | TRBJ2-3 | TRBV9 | CASSVSGKTDTQYF | TGTGCCAGCAGCGTTAGCGGGAAGACCGATACGCAGTATTTT
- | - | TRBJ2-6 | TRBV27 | CASSAATGSGANVLTF | TGTGCCAGCAGTGCGGCAACAGGGTCTGGGGCCAACGTCCTGACTTTC
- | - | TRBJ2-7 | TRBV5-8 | CASSLRSGHYEQYF | TGTGCCAGCAGCTTGCGCTCAGGGCACTACGAGCAGTACTTC